The 29 T cell receptor beta chains reported below all come from one sample, sequenced in a study of identifying expanded T cells in peripheral blood. TCRdb keeps only in-frame clones here, not all; method: immunoSEQ multiplex PCR. The table has 81,000 or so clones, roughly 84% seen once. The sample comprised blood. The receptors derive from a person aged 18-69 years in good health.

V usage is TRBV18 and J usage is TRBJ1-4; 9 bases line up with TRBD1. V dropped 7 bases and J dropped 5; count of bases not matched to a gene: 5. CDR3 length: 14 amino acids. Germline-derived CDR1 and CDR2 are KGHSH and LQKENI. For the CDR3, the DNA is TGTGCCAGCTTCCCCGGGACAGGGAATGAAAAACTGTTTTTT. This gives the protein CASFPGTGNEKLFF.

The chain has TRBV5-1 and TRBJ2-7, with a possible D match to TRBD1 (6 bases). This CDR3 is built from 14 residues. Between the trimmed V and J ends, which lost 4 bases and 0 bases, there was a span of 11 bases. The V gene's germline CDR1 is SGHRS and CDR2 YFSETQ. The chain's CDR3 is CASSEGQGSYEQYF. Here the CDR3 DNA reads TGCGCCAGCAGCGAGGGACAAGGCTCCTACGAGCAGTACTTC.

V and J are TRBV6-5 and TRBJ2-7; D gene unclear. Germline V lookup: CDR1 MNHEY, CDR2 SVGAGI. This CDR3 contains 14 residues. V lost 2 bases to trimming and J lost 2 bases, with 10 bases between them. CDR3 sequence: CASSYNTAAYEQYF. DNA for the CDR3: TGTGCCAGCAGTTACAATACCGCTGCCTACGAGCAGTACTTC.

V usage is TRBV2 and J usage is TRBJ1-5; perhaps TRBD1 as D (5 bases). V was trimmed by 3 bases and J by 5 bases, leaving 14 bases between them. This CDR3 comprises 15 residues. Germline loops: CDR1 SNHLY, CDR2 FYNNEI. In nucleotides, the CDR3 is TGTGCCAGCAGTGAGGGACCGACGGGCCATCAGCCCCAGCATTTT. This codes for CASSEGPTGHQPQHF.

The chain recombines TRBV6-5 with TRBJ1-5; D unresolved. The germline gives CDR1 MNHEY, CDR2 SVGAGI. The germline V and J ends were trimmed by 4 bases and 3 bases, with 10 bases remaining between them. There are 14 residues in the CDR3. CDR3 nucleotide sequence: TGTGCCAGCAGTTTGAAGAATTACAATCAGCCCCAGCATTTT. Its translation is CASSLKNYNQPQHF.

The rearrangement joins TRBV19 to TRBJ2-1; 14 nucleotides line up with TRBD2. V was clipped by 4 bases and J by 9 bases; unmatched bases: 8. The germline CDR1 and CDR2 sequences are LNHDA and SQIVND (reference sequence). The CDR3 contains 16 residues. CDR3 DNA sequence: TGTGCCAGTAGTACCCCGGGACTAGCGGGAGTCGGTGAGCAGTTCTTC. It encodes CASSTPGLAGVGEQFF.

The gene calls are TRBV7-2 and TRBJ2-5, with TRBD2 identical over 11 bases. Germline V lookup: CDR1 SGHTA, CDR2 FQGNSA. V dropped 5 bases and J dropped 7; count of bases not matched to a gene: 6. The CDR3 contains 14 residues. CDR3 protein: CASSTPTSGATQYF. CDR3 nucleotide sequence: TGTGCCAGCAGCACTCCGACTAGCGGGGCGACCCAGTACTTC.

This clone was detected a few times. This rearrangement joins TRBV5-4 to TRBJ2-3, with 7 bases identical to TRBD2. This CDR3 contains 15 residues. V lost 2 bases to trimming and J lost 1 base; unmatched junction nucleotides: 4. Germline V gives CDR1 SGHNT, CDR2 YYREEE (reference sequence). Written as DNA, the CDR3 is TGTGCCAGCAGCTTTGTGGGGGGGGGCACAGATACGCAGTATTTT. The encoded protein is CASSFVGGGTDTQYF.

V usage is TRBV27 and J usage is TRBJ2-1; 7 nucleotides line up with TRBD2. CDR1 is MNHEY, CDR2 SMNVEV, per germline (reference sequence). Trimming removed 5 bases from V and 2 bases from J; junction bases left unmatched: 6. This CDR3 has 15 amino acids. CDR3: CASSKTSDAYNEQFF. CDR3 DNA sequence: TGTGCCAGCAGTAAAACTAGCGATGCCTACAATGAGCAGTTCTTC.

V usage is TRBV5-1 and J usage is TRBJ2-5; no firm D call. The germline V and J ends were trimmed by 4 bases and 1 base, with 14 bases remaining between them. The germline CDR1 and CDR2 sequences are SGHRS and YFSETQ. The CDR3 is made up of 15 amino acids. CDR3 in amino acids: CASSPLADLQETQYF. In DNA, the CDR3 is TGCGCCAGCAGCCCCCTCGCGGACCTCCAAGAGACCCAGTACTTC.

The rearrangement uses TRBV9 and TRBJ2-3; 10 bases match TRBD1. V shed 3 bases, J shed 6 bases, and the junction held 4 bases outside the gene matches. CDR3 length equals 14 residues. CDR1 SGDLS and CDR2 YYNGEE come from the germline V gene. The DNA of the CDR3 is TGTGCCAGCAGCGCGACAGGGGGCAGGGATACGCAGTATTTT. It yields the protein CASSATGGRDTQYF.

This chain links TRBV4-3 with TRBJ2-1, with 9 bases lining up with TRBD1. The junction had 12 bases not matched to a gene; V was cut back by 4 bases and J by 5 bases. The germline CDR1 and CDR2 sequences are LGHNA and YSLEER. The CDR3 has 17 residues. CDR3 nucleotides: TGCGCCAGCAGCCTTACCCCAGGGGGACAGGGTCACAATGAGCAGTTCTTC. It encodes CASSLTPGGQGHNEQFF.

This clone was found many times. The gene calls are TRBV7-2 and TRBJ1-5; no reliable D call. Trimming removed 5 bases from V and 1 base from J, with 3 bases in between. The germline gives CDR1 SGHTA, CDR2 FQGNSA. This CDR3 is built from 12 residues. The CDR3 here is CASSTSNQPQHF. DNA of the CDR3: TGTGCCAGCAGCACGAGCAATCAGCCCCAGCATTTT.

This rearrangement joins TRBV6-6 to TRBJ1-5; D perhaps matches TRBD1 (6 bases). Germline CDR1 MNHNY, CDR2 SVGAGI (reference sequence). Trimming pared 5 bases from V and 4 bases from J, leaving 9 bases between. This CDR3 comprises 13 residues. The CDR3 DNA reads TGTGCCAGCAGTGGCGGACAGAATCAGCCCCAGCATTTT. Protein product: CASSGGQNQPQHF.

This chain uses TRBV11-1 with TRBJ2-3; the match to TRBD2 covers 8 bases. This CDR3 region has 15 residues. Germline V gives CDR1 SGHAT, CDR2 FQDESV (reference sequence). V shed 5 bases and J 3 bases; nucleotides not matched to a gene: 7. Here the CDR3 DNA reads TGTGCCAGCAGCCCTCGGGCTAGCGGGACAGATACGCAGTATTTT. Its protein product is CASSPRASGTDTQYF.

This chain uses TRBV5-1 with TRBJ2-1, with 12 bases that match TRBD2. Unmatched junction bases numbered 9, after V lost 6 bases and J lost 8 bases. CDR3 length: 15 amino acids. The germline V gene encodes CDR1 SGHRS and CDR2 YFSETQ. CDR3 residues: CASTPSGRAVDEQFF. The CDR3 DNA sequence: TGCGCCAGCACGCCTAGCGGGAGGGCCGTTGATGAGCAGTTCTTC.

The chain uses TRBV9 and TRBJ1-4; tentative D call: TRBD1 (5 bases). V was shortened by 4 bases and J by 6 bases, with 16 bases between the two germline ends. The length of the CDR3 is 15 residues. Germline loops: CDR1 SGDLS, CDR2 YYNGEE. The CDR3: CASSPPGQPDEKLFF. The CDR3 region has the DNA TGTGCCAGCAGCCCCCCGGGGCAGCCGGATGAAAAACTGTTTTTT.

The J gene is TRBJ1-2, the V gene TRBV28; no firm D call. Trimming cost V 5 bases and J 3 bases, with 7 bases left between them. In germline, CDR1 is MDHEN, CDR2 SYDVKM. The CDR3 loop spans 12 amino acids. CDR3 sequence reads: CASSQLDYGYTF. CDR3 in DNA: TGTGCCAGCAGTCAATTAGACTATGGCTACACCTTC.

The chain uses TRBV18 and TRBJ2-2; TRBD1 is a possible D gene (6 bases). Trimming cost V 1 base and J 0 bases, with 6 bases left between them. The CDR3 contains 15 residues. The germline V gene has CDR1 KGHSH and CDR2 LQKENI. The DNA of the CDR3 is TGTGCCAGCTCACCACAGGGGGCGAACACCGGGGAGCTGTTTTTT. This translates into CASSPQGANTGELFF.

This clone was detected a few times. The chain uses TRBV6-1 and TRBJ2-5; D is possibly TRBD1 (6 bases). V was shortened by 1 base and J by 4 bases, with 10 bases between the two germline ends. The CDR3 spans 14 residues. Germline assignment: CDR1 MNHNS and CDR2 SASEGT. The CDR3 DNA is TGTGCCAGCAGTGAAGGCTCAGGGGTAGAGACCCAGTACTTC. Its translation is CASSEGSGVETQYF.

This chain links TRBV5-4 with TRBJ1-1; unclear D gene. The germline CDR1 and CDR2 sequences are SGHNT and YYREEE (reference sequence). There are 15 residues in the CDR3. Between the trimmed V and J ends, which lost 0 bases and 0 bases, there was a span of 9 bases. In DNA form, the CDR3 reads TGTGCCAGCAGCTTGGTGGGCAGCCTGAACACTGAAGCTTTCTTT. This codes for CASSLVGSLNTEAFF.

This clone was observed a handful of times. The rearrangement uses TRBV28 and TRBJ1-2, with TRBD1 as a possible D gene (6 bases). CDR1 and CDR2 from the germline V gene are MDHEN and SYDVKM. This CDR3 is built from 13 residues. Trimming shortened V by 5 bases and J by 3 bases, and 10 bases separated the two germline ends. CDR3 region: CASSQNRDYGYTF. CDR3 sequence (DNA): TGTGCCAGCAGTCAAAACAGGGACTATGGCTACACCTTC.

This chain uses TRBV18 with TRBJ2-3, with TRBD2 as a possible D gene (6 bases). The CDR3 is 14 residues long. The V gene lost 3 bases and the J gene lost 4 bases, with 11 bases spanning the gap. The germline V gene encodes CDR1 KGHSH and CDR2 LQKENI. CDR3 in DNA: TGTGCCAGCTCACCGTCGGGAGTTCCAGATACGCAGTATTTT. This gives the protein CASSPSGVPDTQYF.

This clone was seen a single time. V and J are TRBV4-2 and TRBJ2-1; 8 bases align to TRBD2. Germline CDR1 reads LGHNA; CDR2 reads YNFKEQ. The CDR3 totals 17 residues. V lost 6 bases, J lost 9 bases, and 19 bases stayed unmatched. The CDR3 nucleotides read TGTGCCAGCAGTCAGTCATCTTCAGCGGGAGATGGGATTGAGCAGTTCTTC. The encoded protein is CASSQSSSAGDGIEQFF.

The V call is TRBV28, the J call TRBJ1-2; D not resolved. The CDR3 totals 13 residues. V was clipped by 5 bases and J by 8 bases, with 15 bases between them. Germline values: CDR1 MDHEN, CDR2 SYDVKM. CDR3 nucleotides: TGTGCCAGCAGTCGACGGGCGGCTCGAGGCTACACCTTC. Its protein product is CASSRRAARGYTF.

The V call is TRBV6-5, the J call TRBJ1-4; no reliable D call. There are 14 residues in the CDR3. V lost 3 bases and J lost 4, with 9 bases in between. Germline CDR1 MNHEY, CDR2 SVGAGI. This chain's CDR3 is CASSYGRSNEKLFF. CDR3 DNA: TGTGCCAGCAGTTATGGGAGAAGTAATGAAAAACTGTTTTTT.

The V gene is TRBV5-6, the J gene TRBJ2-7; 8 positions match TRBD1. CDR1 SGHDT and CDR2 YYEEEE come from the germline V gene. The CDR3 has 14 residues. Germline trimming cut 2 bases from V and 6 bases from J; bases unmatched to any gene: 7. Here the CDR3 DNA reads TGTGCCAGCAGCTTCTTCGACAGGGGAGGCGAGCAGTACTTC. This encodes CASSFFDRGGEQYF.

The chain has TRBV30 and TRBJ1-2; D gene unclear. Trimming pared 2 bases from V and 8 bases from J, leaving 9 bases between. The CDR3 sequence is 11 residues long. The germline CDR1 and CDR2 sequences are GTSNPN and SVGIG (reference sequence). For the CDR3, the DNA is TGTGCCTGGAGTTTTGGGGAAGGCTACACCTTC. Its translation: CAWSFGEGYTF.

A word on this clone: No DNA is shown, since the ends of the CDR3 on it are uncertain; the CDR3 is the one TCRdb lists. The rearrangement joins TRBV28 to TRBJ2-7; TRBD2, the D gene given by the table, was not confirmed from the DNA. CDR1 is MDHEN, CDR2 SYDVKM, per germline. The CDR3 comprises 15 residues, both ends counted. CDR3 sequence: CASSLEREASYEQYF.